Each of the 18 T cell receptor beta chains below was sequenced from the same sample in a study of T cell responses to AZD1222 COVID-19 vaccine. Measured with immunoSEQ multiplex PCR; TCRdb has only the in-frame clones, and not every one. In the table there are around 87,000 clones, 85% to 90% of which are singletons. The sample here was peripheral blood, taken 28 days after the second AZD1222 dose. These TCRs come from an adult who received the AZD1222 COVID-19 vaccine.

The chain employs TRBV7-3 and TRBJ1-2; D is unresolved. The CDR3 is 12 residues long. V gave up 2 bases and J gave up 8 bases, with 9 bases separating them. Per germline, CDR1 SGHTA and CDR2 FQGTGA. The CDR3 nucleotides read TGTGCCAGCAGCTTATATGGGGAAGGCTACACCTTC. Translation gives CASSLYGEGYTF.

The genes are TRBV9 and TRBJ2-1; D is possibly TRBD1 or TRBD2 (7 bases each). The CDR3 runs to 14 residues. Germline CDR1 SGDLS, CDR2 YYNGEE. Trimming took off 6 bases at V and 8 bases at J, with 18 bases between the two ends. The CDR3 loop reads CASNRQGGLDEQFF. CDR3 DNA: TGTGCCAGCAATCGACAGGGAGGGTTGGATGAGCAGTTCTTC.

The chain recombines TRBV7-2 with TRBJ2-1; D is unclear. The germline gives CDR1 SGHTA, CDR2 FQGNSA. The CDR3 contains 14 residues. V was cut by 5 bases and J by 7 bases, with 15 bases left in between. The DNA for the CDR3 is TGTGCCAGCAGCCTTACCGGGTCTAGGAATGAGCAGTTCTTC. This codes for CASSLTGSRNEQFF. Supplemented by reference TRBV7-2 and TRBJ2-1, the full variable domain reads GAGVSQSPSNKVTEKGKDVELRCDPISGHTALYWYRQSLGQGLEFLIYFQGNSAPDKSGLPSDRFSAERTGGSVSTLTIQRTQQEDSAVYLCASSLTGSRNEQFFGPGTRLTVL.

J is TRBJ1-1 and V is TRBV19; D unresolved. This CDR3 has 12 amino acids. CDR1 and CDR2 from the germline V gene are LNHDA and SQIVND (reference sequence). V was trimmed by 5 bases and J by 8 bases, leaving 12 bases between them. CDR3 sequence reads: CASSFSSTEAFF. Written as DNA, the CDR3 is TGTGCCAGTAGTTTTAGCAGTACAGAAGCTTTCTTT.

CDR3 sequence (DNA): TGTGCCAGCAGCTTAGCTGCCGCGGGGACCCGAGAGACCCAGTACTTC. It specifies CASSLAAAGTRETQYF. The chain combines TRBV7-2 with TRBJ2-5; D may be TRBD2 (6 bases). CDR1 SGHTA and CDR2 FQGNSA come from the germline V gene. V lost 0 bases and J 4 bases, leaving 15 bases between the germline ends. This CDR3 is built from 16 residues.

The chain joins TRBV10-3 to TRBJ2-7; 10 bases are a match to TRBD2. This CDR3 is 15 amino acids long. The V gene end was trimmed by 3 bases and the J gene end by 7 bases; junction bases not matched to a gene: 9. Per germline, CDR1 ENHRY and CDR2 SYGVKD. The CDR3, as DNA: TGTGCCATCAGTGAAAGCGGGGGGGCCCGTCAAGAGCAGTACTTC. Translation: CAISESGGARQEQYF.

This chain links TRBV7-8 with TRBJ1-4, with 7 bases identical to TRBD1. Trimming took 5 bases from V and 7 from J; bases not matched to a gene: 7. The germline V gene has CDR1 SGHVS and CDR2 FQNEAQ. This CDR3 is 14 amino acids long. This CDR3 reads CASSEINRGEKLFF. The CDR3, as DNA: TGTGCCAGCAGCGAAATAAACAGGGGTGAAAAACTGTTTTTT.

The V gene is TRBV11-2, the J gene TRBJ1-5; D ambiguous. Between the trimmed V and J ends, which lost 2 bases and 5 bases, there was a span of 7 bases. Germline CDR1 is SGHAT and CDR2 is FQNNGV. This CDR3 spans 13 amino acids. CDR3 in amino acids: CASSLSGYQPQHF. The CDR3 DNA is TGTGCCAGCAGCTTATCAGGTTATCAGCCCCAGCATTTT.

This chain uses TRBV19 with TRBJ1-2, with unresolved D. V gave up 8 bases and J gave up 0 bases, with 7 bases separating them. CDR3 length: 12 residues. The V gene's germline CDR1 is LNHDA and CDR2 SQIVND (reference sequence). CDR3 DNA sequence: TGTGCCAGTCTAAGAGCTAACTATGGCTACACCTTC. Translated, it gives CASLRANYGYTF. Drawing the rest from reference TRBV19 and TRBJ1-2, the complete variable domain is DGGITQSPKYLFRKEGQNVTLSCEQNLNHDAMYWYRQDPGQGLRLIYYSQIVNDFQKGDIAEGYSVSREKKESFPLTVTSAQKNPTAFYLCASLRANYGYTFGSGTRLTVV.

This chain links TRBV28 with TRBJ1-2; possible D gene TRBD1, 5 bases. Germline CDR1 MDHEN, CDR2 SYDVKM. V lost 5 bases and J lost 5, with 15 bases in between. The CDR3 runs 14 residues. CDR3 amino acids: CASSIPGTPYGYTF. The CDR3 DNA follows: TGTGCCAGCAGTATACCCGGGACCCCATATGGCTACACCTTC.

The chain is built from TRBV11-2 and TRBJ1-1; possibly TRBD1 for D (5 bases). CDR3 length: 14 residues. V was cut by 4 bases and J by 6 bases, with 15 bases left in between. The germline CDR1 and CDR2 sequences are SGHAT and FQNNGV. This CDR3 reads CASSSVRGVPEAFF. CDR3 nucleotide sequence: TGTGCCAGCAGCTCCGTAAGGGGTGTCCCTGAAGCTTTCTTT.

The CDR3 loop reads CAWRGQGDTEAFF. CDR3 bases: TGTGCCTGGAGGGGACAGGGGGACACTGAAGCTTTCTTT. V is TRBV30 and J is TRBJ1-1; 11 bases match TRBD1. Per the germline V gene, CDR1 is GTSNPN and CDR2 is SVGIG (reference sequence). The CDR3 consists of 13 residues. V gave up 3 bases and J gave up 3 bases; unmatched junction bases: 0.

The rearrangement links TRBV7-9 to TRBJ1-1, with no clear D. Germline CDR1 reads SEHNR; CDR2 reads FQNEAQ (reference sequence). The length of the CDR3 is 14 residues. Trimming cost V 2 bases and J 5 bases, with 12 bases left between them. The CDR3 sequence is CASSLLGIGTEAFF. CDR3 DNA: TGTGCCAGCAGCTTACTGGGAATCGGTACTGAAGCTTTCTTT.

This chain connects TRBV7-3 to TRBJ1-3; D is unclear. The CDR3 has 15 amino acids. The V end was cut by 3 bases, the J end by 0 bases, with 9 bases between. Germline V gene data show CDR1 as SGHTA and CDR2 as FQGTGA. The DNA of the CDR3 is TGTGCCAGCAGCTTCGGTACCAGCTCTGGAAACACCATATATTTT. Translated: CASSFGTSSGNTIYF.

CDR3 in amino acids: CASSSGQRVSPEAFF. The CDR3 DNA is TGCGCCAGCAGCTCGGGACAGCGCGTTTCCCCTGAAGCTTTCTTT. This chain uses TRBV5-1 with TRBJ1-1, with 7 bases matching TRBD1. The CDR3 extends over 15 amino acids. CDR1 is SGHRS and CDR2 is YFSETQ in the germline V gene. With 3 bases clipped from V and 6 bases from J, the junction kept 11 bases outside the gene matches.

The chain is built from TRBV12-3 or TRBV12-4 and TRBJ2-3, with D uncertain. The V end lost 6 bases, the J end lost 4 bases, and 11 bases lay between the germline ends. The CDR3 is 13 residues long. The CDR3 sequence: CASSPTRADTQYF. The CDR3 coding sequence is TGTGCCAGCAGCCCGACCCGAGCAGATACGCAGTATTTT.

In DNA form, the CDR3 reads TGTGCCAGCAGCTGGGAGGCGGGAGGGCCTTGTGGTTTGTCCCCCTACGAGCAGTACTTC. Translating it yields CASSWEAGGPCGLSPYEQYF. The chain recombines TRBV7-3 with TRBJ2-7; 9 nucleotides align to TRBD2. The CDR3 length is 20 residues. Germline CDR1 reads SGHTA; CDR2 reads FQGTGA. V shed 4 bases, J shed 2 bases, and the junction held 21 bases outside the gene matches.

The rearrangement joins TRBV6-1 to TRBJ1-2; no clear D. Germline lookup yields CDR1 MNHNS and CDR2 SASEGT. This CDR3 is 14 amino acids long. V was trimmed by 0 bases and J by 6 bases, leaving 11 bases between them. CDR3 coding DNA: TGTGCCAGCAGTGAAGCTTCGGCAGTGAATGGCTACACCTTC. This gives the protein CASSEASAVNGYTF.